This T cell receptor (beta chain) appears in the sequencing data of a study of CD8 T cells in ankylosing spondylitis. Overall study results and limits: Fewer than ten highly homologous variants made up a TCR beta motif that seemed to typify ankylosing spondylitis blood.

TCRdb reprocessed the 5' RACE reads with MiXCR, giving one entry per CDR3 protein. The sample shows some 400,000 distinct CDR3 sequences, around 20% of them seen only once. CDR1 is MDHEN, CDR2 SYDVKM, per germline. V shed 5 bases and J shed 3 bases, with 17 bases lying between them. The CDR3 loop spans 16 amino acids. Concerning this clonotype itself: Its antigen remains unidentified.

Sequences were obtained from blood, either unsorted or a sorted T cell fraction (not recorded which). The receptor's source is a male donor with ankylosing spondylitis. The rearrangement links TRBV28 to TRBJ2-1; tentatively, D is TRBD2 (6 bases). For the CDR3, the DNA is TGTGCCAGCAGTACCTGGGGACTGGTAATCTACAATGAGCAGTTCTTC. This sequence encodes CASSTWGLVIYNEQFF.